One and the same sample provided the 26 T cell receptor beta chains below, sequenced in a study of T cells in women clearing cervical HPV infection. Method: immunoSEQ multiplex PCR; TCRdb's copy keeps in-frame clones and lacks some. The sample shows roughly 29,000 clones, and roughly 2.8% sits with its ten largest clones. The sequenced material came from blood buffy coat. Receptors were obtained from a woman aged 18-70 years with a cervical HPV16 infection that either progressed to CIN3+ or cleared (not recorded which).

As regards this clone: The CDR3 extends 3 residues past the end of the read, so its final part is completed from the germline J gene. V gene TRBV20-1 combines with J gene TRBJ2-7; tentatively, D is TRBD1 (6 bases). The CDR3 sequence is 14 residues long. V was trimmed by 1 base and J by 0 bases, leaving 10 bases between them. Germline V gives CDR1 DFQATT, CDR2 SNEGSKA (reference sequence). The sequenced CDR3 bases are TGCAGTGCTAGAGGACAGGCCCTCTCCTACGAG. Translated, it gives CSARGQALSYE. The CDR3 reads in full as CSARGQALSYEQYF.

The CDR3 spells CASSNPGHPSYEQYF. The sequenced CDR3 bases are TGTGCCAGCAGCAATCCGGGACATCCTTCCTACGAG. The chain has TRBV7-9 and TRBJ2-7, with D possibly TRBD1 on 6 matching bases. The sequence runs out 3 residues before the end of the CDR3; the remainder is reconstructed from the germline J gene. Germline loops: CDR1 SEHNR, CDR2 FQNEAQ (reference sequence). V gave up 5 bases and J gave up 1 base, with 15 bases separating them. The length of the CDR3 is 15 residues.

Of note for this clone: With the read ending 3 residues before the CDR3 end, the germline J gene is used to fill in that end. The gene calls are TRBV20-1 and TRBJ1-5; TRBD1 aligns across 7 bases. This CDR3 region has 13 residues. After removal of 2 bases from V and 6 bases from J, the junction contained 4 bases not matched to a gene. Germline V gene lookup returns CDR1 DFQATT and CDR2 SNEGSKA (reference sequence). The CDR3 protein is CSARRGPGQPQHF. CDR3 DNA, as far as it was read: TGCAGTGCTAGAAGGGGGCCCGGTCAGCCC.

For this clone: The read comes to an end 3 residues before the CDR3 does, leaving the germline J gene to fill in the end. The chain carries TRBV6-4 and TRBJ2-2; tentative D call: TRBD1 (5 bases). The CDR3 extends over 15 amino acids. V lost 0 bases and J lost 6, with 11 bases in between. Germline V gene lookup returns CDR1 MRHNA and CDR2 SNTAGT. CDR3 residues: CASSDSLKGSGELFF. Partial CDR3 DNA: TGTGCCAGCAGTGACTCGCTCAAGGGGTCCGGGGAG.

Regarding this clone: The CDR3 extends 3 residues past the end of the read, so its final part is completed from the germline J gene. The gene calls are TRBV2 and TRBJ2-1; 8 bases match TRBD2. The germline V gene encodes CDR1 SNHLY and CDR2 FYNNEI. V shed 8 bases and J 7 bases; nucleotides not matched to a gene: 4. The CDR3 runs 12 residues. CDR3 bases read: TGTGCCAGCCCCGGACTAGCTAATGAG. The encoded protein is CASPGLANE. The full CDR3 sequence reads CASPGLANEQFF.

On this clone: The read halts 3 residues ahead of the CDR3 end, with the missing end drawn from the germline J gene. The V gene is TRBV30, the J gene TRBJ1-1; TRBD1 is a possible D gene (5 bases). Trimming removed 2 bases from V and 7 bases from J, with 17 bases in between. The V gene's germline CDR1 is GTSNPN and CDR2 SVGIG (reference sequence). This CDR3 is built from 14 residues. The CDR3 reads CAWSPYSDRYEAFF. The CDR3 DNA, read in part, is TGTGCCTGGAGTCCATATTCCGACAGATATGAA.

CDR3 DNA (partial): TGTGCCATCAGTGGGACTAGCGAACACAATGAG. Amino acids: CAISGTSEHNE. The full CDR3 is CAISGTSEHNEQFF. V and J are TRBV10-3 and TRBJ2-1, with 9 positions matching TRBD2. Read sequence stops 3 residues before the CDR3 end, and the germline J gene provides the missing end. V shed 4 bases and J 5 bases; nucleotides not matched to a gene: 3. Per the germline V gene, CDR1 is ENHRY and CDR2 is SYGVKD. The CDR3 has 14 residues.

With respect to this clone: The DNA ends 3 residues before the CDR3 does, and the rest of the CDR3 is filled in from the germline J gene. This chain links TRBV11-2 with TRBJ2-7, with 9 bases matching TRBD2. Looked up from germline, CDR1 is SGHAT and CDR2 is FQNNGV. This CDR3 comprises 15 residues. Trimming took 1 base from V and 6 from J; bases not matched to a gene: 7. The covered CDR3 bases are TGTGCCAGCAGCTTAGTTGGTAGCGGGAGCTTCGAG. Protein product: CASSLVGSGSFE. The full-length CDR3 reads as CASSLVGSGSFEQYF.

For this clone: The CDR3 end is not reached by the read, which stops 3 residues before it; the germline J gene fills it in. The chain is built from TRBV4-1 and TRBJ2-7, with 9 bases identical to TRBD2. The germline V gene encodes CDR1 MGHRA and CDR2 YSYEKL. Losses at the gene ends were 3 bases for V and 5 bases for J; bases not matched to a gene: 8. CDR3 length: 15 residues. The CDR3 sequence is CASSQAGLAGNEQYF. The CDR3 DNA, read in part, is TGCGCCAGCAGCCAGGCGGGACTAGCTGGCAACGAG.

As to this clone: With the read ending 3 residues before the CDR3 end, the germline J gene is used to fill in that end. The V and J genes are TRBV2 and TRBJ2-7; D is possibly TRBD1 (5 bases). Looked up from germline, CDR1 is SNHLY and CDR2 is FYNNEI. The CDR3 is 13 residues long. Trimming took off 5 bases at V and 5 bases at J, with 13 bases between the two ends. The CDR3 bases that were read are TGTGCCAGCAGTCCTCAGGGTTATGACGAG. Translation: CASSPQGYDE. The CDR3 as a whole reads CASSPQGYDEQYF.

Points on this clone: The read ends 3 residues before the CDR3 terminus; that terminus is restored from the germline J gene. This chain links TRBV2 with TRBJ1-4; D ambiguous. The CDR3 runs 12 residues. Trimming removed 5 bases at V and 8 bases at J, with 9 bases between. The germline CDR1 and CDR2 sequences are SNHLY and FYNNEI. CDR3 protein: CASSSRREKLFF. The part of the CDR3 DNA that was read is TGTGCCAGCAGTAGCCGTCGGGAAAAA.

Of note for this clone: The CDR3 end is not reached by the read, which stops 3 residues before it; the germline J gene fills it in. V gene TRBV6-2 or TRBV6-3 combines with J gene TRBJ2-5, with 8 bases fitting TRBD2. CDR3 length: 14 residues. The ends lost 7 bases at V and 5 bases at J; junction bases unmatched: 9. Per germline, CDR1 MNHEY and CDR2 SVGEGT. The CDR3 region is CASIEREIFETQYF. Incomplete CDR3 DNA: TGTGCCAGCATAGAGCGGGAGATATTTGAGACC.

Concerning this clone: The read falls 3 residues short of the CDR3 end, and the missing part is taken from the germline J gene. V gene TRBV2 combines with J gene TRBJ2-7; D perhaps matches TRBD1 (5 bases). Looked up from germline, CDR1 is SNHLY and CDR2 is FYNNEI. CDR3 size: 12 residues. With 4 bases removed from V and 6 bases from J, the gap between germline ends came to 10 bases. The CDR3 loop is CASSAGIGEQYF. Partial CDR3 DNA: TGTGCCAGCAGTGCAGGGATAGGCGAG. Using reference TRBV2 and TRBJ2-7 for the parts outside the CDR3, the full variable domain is EPEVTQTPSHQVTQMGQEVILRCVPISNHLYFYWYRQILGQKVEFLVSFYNNEISEKSEIFDDQFSVERPDGSNFTLKIRSTKLEDSAMYFCASSAGIGEQYFGPGTRLTVT.

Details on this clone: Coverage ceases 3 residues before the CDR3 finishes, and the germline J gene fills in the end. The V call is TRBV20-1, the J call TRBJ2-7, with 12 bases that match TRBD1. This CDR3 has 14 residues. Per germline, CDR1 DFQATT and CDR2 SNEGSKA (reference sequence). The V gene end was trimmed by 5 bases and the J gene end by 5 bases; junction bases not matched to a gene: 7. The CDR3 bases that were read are TGCAGTGCTTATACCGGGACAGGGGGCGACGAG. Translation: CSAYTGTGGDE. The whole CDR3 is CSAYTGTGGDEQYF.

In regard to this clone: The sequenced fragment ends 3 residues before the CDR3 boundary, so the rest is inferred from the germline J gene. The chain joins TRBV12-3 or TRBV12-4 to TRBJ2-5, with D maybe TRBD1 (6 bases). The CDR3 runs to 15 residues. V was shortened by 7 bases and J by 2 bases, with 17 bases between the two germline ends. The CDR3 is CASNTPQGAQETQYF. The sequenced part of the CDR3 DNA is TGTGCCAGCAACACCCCACAGGGTGCGCAAGAGACC.

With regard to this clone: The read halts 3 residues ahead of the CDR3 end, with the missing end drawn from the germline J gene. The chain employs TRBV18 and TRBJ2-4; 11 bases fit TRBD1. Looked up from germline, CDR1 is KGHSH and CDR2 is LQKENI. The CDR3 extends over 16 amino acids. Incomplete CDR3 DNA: TGTGCCAGCTCACCGCCACTAGGACAGGGGGCAAGTGAT. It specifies CASSPPLGQGASD. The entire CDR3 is CASSPPLGQGASDQYF.

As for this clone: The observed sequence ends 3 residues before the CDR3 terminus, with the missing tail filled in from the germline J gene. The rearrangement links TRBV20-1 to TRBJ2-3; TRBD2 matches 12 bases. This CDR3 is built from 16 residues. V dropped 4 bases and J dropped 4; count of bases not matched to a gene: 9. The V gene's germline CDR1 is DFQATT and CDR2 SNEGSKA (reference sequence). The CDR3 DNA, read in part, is TGCAGTGCTACTACTCTAGCGGGGGGGGGTTCAGATACG. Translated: CSATTLAGGGSDT. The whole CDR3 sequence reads CSATTLAGGGSDTQYF.

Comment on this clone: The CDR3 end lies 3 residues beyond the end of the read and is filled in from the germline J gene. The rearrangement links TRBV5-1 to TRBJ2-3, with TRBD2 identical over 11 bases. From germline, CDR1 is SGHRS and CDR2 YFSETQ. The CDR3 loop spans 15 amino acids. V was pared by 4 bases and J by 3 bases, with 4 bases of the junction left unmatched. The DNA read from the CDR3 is TGCGCCAGCAGCCGTACTAGCGGGGGTACAGATACG. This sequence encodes CASSRTSGGTDT. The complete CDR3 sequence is CASSRTSGGTDTQYF.

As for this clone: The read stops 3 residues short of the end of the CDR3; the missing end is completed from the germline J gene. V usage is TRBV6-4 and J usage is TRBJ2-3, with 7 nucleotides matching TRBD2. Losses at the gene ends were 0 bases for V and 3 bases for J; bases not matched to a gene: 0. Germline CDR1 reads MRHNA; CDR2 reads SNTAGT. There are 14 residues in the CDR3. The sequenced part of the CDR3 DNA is TGTGCCAGCAGTGACTCGCGGGAGACAGATACG. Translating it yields CASSDSRETDT. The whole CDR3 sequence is CASSDSRETDTQYF.

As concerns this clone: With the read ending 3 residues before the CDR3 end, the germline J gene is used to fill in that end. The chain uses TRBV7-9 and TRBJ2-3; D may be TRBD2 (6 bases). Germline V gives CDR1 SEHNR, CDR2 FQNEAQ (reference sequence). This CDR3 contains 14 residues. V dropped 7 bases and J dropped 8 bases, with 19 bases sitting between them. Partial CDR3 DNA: TGTGCCAGCACACCTACAAGCCCCGGGGGTACG. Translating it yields CASTPTSPGGT. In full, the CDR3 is CASTPTSPGGTQYF. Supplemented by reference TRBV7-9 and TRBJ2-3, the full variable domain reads DTGVSQNPRHKITKRGQNVTFRCDPISEHNRLYWYRQTLGQGPEFLTYFQNEAQLEKSRLLSDRFSAERPKGSFSTLEIQRTEQGDSAMYLCASTPTSPGGTQYFGPGTRLTVL.

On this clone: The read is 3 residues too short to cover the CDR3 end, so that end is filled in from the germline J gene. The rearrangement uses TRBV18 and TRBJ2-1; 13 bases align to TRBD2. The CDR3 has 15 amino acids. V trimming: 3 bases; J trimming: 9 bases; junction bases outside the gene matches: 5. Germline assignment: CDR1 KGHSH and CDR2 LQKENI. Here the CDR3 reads CASSPGLAGVTEQFF. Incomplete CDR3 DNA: TGTGCCAGCTCACCTGGACTAGCGGGAGTAACTGAG.

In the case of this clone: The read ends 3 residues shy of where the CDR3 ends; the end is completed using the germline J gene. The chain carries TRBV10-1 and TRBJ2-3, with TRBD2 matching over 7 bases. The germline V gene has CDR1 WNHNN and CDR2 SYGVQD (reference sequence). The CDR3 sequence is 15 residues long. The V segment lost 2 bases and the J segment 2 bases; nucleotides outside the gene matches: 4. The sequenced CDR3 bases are TGCGCCAGCAGTGAGGGCGGGGGTGACACAGATACG. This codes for CASSEGGGDTDT. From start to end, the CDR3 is CASSEGGGDTDTQYF.

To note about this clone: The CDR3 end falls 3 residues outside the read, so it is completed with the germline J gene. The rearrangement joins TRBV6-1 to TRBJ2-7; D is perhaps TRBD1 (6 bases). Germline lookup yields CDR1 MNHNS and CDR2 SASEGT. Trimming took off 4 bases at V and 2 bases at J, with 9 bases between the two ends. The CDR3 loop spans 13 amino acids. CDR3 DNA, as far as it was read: TGTGCCAGCAGTGCCGGACAGCCCTACGAG. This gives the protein CASSAGQPYE. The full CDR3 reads CASSAGQPYEQYF.

CDR3 bases read: TGTGCCAGCAGGAGGGCTGGGTGGGGCACAGATACG. It is translated as CASRRAGWGTDT. The entire CDR3 is CASRRAGWGTDTQYF. This chain uses TRBV6-2 or TRBV6-3 with TRBJ2-3; weak D call: TRBD2 (5 bases). The read falls 3 residues short of the CDR3 end, and the missing part is taken from the germline J gene. V gave up 6 bases and J gave up 1 base, with 14 bases separating them. Germline V gene data show CDR1 as MNHEY and CDR2 as SVGEGT. CDR3 size: 15 residues.

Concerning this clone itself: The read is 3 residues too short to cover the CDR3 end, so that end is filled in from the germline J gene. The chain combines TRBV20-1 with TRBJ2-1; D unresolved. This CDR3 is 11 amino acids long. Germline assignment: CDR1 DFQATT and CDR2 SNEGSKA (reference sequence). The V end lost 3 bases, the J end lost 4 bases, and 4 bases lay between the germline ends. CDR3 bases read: TGCAGTGCTAGGCGGTACAATGAG. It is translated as CSARRYNE. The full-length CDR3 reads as CSARRYNEQFF.

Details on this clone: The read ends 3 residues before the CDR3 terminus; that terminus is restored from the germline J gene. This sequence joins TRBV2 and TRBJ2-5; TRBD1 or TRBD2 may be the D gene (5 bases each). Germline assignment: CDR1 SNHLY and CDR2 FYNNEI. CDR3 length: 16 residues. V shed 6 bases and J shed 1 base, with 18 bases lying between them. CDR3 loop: CASRAGEGRGQETQYF. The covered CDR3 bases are TGTGCCAGCAGAGCAGGCGAGGGGAGAGGCCAAGAGACC.